What follows is one TCR beta chain and its context. As for time point: sample taken at primary tumor resection. Whole RNA from tumor, nontumor lung or frozen PBMC was sequenced unsorted. The donors were about 67 patients with non-small cell lung cancer that was early-stage and untreated. TCR cDNA molecules were tagged individually, and each one carried a unique molecular identifier. TCRdb re-called the 5' RACE reads with MiXCR, one entry per CDR3 protein. The sample records more than 15,000 distinct CDR3 sequences, roughly a fifth being singletons. The CDR3 totals 16 residues. Germline V CDR1 and CDR2: SGDLS, YYNGEE. The V gene lost 2 bases and the J gene lost 0 bases, with 13 bases spanning the gap. The data were taken from a study of spatial heterogeneity in lung cancer.

This sample comprised PBMCs, obtained at surgery. V and J are TRBV9 and TRBJ2-3; no clear D gene. This clonotype was sampled from a female donor with early-stage non-small cell lung cancer. The DNA for the CDR3 is TGTGCCAGCAGCGTGGGCAGGTACCCTAGCACAGATACGCAGTATTTT. Translated, it gives CASSVGRYPSTDTQYF.